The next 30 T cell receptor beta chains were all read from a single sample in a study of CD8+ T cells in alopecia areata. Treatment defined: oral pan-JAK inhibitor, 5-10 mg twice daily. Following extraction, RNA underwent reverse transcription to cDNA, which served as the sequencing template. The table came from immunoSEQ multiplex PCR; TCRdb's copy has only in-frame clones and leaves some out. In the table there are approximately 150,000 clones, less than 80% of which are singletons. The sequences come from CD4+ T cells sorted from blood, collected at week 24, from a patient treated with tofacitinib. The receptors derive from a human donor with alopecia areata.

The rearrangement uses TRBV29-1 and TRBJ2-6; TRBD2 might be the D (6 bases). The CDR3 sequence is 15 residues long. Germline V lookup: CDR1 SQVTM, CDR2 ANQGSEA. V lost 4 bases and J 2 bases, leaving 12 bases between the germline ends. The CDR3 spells CSVGGEWTGANVLTF. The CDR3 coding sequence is TGCAGCGTTGGGGGGGAGTGGACTGGGGCCAACGTCCTGACTTTC.

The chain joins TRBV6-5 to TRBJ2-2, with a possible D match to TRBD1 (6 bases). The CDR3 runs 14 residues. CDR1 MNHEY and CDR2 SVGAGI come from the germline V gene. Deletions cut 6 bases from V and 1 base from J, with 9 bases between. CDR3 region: CASRYRENTGELFF. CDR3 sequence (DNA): TGTGCCAGCAGATACAGGGAGAACACCGGGGAGCTGTTTTTT.

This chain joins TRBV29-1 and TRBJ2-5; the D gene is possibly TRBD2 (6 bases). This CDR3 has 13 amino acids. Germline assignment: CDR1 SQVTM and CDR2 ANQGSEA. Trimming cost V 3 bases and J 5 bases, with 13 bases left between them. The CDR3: CSVDTGAGETQYF. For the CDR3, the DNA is TGCAGCGTTGATACGGGCGCGGGGGAGACCCAGTACTTC. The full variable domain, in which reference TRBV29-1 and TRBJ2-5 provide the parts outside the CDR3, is SAVISQKPSRDICQRGTSLTIQCQVDSQVTMMFWYRQQPGQSLTLIATANQGSEATYESGFVIDKFPISRPNLTFSTLTVSNMSPEDSSIYLCSVDTGAGETQYFGPGTRLLVL.

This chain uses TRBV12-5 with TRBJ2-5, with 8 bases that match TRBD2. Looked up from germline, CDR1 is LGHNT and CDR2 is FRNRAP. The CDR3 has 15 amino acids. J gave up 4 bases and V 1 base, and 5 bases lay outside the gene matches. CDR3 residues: CASGLGLAFGETQYF. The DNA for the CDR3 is TGTGCTAGTGGTTTGGGACTAGCGTTTGGAGAGACCCAGTACTTC.

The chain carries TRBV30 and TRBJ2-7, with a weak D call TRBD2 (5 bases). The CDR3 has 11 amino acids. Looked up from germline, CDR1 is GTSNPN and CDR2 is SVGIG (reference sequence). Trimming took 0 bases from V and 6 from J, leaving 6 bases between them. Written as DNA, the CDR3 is TGTGCCTGGAGTGTACGGGGCGAGCAGTACTTC. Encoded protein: CAWSVRGEQYF.

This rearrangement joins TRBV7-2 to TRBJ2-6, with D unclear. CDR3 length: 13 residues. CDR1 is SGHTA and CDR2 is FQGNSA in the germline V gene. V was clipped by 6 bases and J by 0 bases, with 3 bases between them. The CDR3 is CASSSSGANVLTF. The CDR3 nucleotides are TGTGCCAGCAGTTCCTCTGGGGCCAACGTCCTGACTTTC.

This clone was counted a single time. The CDR3 region is CASSSDTGELFF. The CDR3 nucleotides are TGTGCCAGCAGTTCGGACACCGGGGAGCTGTTTTTT. J is TRBJ2-2 and V is TRBV6-6; D call uncertain. The CDR3 sequence is 12 residues long. Trimming removed 4 bases at V and 3 bases at J, with 3 bases between. The germline CDR1 and CDR2 sequences are MNHNY and SVGAGI (reference sequence).

This CDR3 reads CASRAASQPQHF. CDR3 DNA sequence: TGTGCCAGTAGAGCGGCTTCCCAGCCCCAGCATTTT. The chain carries TRBV19 and TRBJ1-5, with no clear D. The germline V gene encodes CDR1 LNHDA and CDR2 SQIVND (reference sequence). The CDR3 covers 12 residues. Trimming shortened V by 6 bases and J by 7 bases, and 10 bases separated the two germline ends.

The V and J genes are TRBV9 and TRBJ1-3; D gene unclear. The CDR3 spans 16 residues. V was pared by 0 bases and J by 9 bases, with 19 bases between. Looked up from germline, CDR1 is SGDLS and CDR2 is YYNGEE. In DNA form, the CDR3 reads TGTGCCAGCAGCGTAGCTTTGCGGGGAAGAGGGAGCACCATATATTTT. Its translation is CASSVALRGRGSTIYF. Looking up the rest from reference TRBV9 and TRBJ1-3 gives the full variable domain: DSGVTQTPKHLITATGQRVTLRCSPRSGDLSVYWYQQSLDQGLQFLIQYYNGEERAKGNILERFSAQQFPDLHSELNLSSLELGDSALYFCASSVALRGRGSTIYFGEGSWLTVV.

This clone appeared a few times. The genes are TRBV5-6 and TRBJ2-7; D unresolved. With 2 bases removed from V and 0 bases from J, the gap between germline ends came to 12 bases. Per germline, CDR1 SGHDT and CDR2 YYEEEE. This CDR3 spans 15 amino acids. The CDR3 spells CASSFVCNGSYEQYF. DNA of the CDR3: TGTGCCAGCAGCTTTGTGTGCAACGGCTCCTACGAGCAGTACTTC.

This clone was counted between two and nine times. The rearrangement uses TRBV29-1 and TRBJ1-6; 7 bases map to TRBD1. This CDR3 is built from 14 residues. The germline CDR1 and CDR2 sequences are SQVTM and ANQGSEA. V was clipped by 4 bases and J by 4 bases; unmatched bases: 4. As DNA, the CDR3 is TGCAGCGTTGGGGAGGGGGCTTATAATTCACCCCTCCACTTT. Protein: CSVGEGAYNSPLHF.

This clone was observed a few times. The CDR3 region is CASSFPQGTGNEQFF. The CDR3 coding sequence is TGTGCCAGCAGCTTCCCCCAGGGTACTGGCAATGAGCAGTTCTTC. The rearrangement links TRBV7-2 to TRBJ2-1, with D perhaps matching TRBD1 (5 bases). CDR1 and CDR2 from the germline V gene are SGHTA and FQGNSA. Trimming shortened V by 3 bases and J by 6 bases, and 15 bases separated the two germline ends. This CDR3 contains 15 residues. Complete variable domain (other parts from reference TRBV7-2 and TRBJ2-1): GAGVSQSPSNKVTEKGKDVELRCDPISGHTALYWYRQSLGQGLEFLIYFQGNSAPDKSGLPSDRFSAERTGGSVSTLTIQRTQQEDSAVYLCASSFPQGTGNEQFFGPGTRLTVL.

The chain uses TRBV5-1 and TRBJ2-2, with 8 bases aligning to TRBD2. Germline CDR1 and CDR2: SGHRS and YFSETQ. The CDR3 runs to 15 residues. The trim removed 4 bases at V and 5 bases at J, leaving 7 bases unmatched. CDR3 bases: TGCGCCAGCAGCATCAGCGGGGGTCCTACCGGGGAGCTGTTTTTT. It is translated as CASSISGGPTGELFF.

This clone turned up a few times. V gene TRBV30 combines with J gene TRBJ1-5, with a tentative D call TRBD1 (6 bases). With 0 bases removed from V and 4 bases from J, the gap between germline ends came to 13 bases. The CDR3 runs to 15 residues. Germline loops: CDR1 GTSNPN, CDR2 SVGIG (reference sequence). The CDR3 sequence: CAWSVEAGTNQPQHF. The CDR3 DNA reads TGTGCCTGGAGTGTAGAGGCAGGGACAAATCAGCCCCAGCATTTT. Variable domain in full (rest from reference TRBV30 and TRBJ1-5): SQTIHQWPATLVQPVGSPLSLECTVEGTSNPNLYWYRQAAGRGLQLLFYSVGIGQISSEVPQNLSASRPQDRQFILSSKKLLLSDSGFYLCAWSVEAGTNQPQHFGDGTRLSIL.

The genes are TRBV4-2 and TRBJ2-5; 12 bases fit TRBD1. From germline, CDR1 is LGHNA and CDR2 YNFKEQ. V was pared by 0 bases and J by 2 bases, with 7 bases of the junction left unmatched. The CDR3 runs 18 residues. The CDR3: CASSQDGTGGRTQETQYF. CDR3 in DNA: TGTGCCAGCAGCCAAGATGGGACAGGGGGCCGCACACAAGAGACCCAGTACTTC.

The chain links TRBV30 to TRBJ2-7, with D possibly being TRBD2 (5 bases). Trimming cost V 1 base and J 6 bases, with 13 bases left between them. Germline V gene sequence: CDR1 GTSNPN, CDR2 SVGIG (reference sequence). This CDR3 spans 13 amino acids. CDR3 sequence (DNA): TGTGCCTGGAGTGCCGGGATTATAGGCGAGCAGTACTTC. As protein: CAWSAGIIGEQYF.

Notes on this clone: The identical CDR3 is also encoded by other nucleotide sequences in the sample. The CDR3 region is CSVEGLATDTQYF. CDR3 nucleotide sequence: TGCAGCGTTGAAGGGCTAGCCACAGATACGCAGTATTTT. The chain joins TRBV29-1 to TRBJ2-3, with D possibly matching TRBD2 (5 bases). Per germline, CDR1 SQVTM and CDR2 ANQGSEA. The CDR3 length is 13 residues. Trimming cost V 1 base and J 2 bases, with 7 bases left between them.

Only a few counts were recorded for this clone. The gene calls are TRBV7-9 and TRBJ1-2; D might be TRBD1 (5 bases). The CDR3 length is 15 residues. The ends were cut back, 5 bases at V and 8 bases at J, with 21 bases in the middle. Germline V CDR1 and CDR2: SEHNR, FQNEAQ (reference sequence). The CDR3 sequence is CASSQEEGTWSGYTF. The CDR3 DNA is TGTGCCAGCAGCCAAGAAGAGGGGACGTGGAGCGGCTACACCTTC.

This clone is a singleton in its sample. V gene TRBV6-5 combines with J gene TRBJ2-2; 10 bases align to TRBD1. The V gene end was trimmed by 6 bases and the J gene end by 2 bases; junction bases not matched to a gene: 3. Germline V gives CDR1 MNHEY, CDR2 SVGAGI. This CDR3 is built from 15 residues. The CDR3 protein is CASSRQGANTGELFF. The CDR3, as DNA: TGTGCCAGCAGCAGACAGGGGGCCAACACCGGGGAGCTGTTTTTT.

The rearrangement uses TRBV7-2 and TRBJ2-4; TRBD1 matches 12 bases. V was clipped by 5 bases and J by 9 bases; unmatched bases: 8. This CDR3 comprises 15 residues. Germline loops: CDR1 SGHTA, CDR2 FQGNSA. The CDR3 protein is CASSLKGQGASIQYF. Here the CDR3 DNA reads TGTGCCAGCAGCCTAAAGGGACAGGGGGCGAGCATTCAGTACTTC. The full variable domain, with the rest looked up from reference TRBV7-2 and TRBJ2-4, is GAGVSQSPSNKVTEKGKDVELRCDPISGHTALYWYRQSLGQGLEFLIYFQGNSAPDKSGLPSDRFSAERTGGSVSTLTIQRTQQEDSAVYLCASSLKGQGASIQYFGAGTRLSVL.

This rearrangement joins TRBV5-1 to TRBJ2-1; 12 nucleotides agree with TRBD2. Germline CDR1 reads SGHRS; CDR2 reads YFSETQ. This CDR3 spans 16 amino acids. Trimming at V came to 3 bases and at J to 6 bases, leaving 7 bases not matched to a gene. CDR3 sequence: CASSSQLAGGFNEQFF. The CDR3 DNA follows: TGCGCCAGCAGCTCGCAACTAGCGGGGGGTTTCAATGAGCAGTTCTTC.

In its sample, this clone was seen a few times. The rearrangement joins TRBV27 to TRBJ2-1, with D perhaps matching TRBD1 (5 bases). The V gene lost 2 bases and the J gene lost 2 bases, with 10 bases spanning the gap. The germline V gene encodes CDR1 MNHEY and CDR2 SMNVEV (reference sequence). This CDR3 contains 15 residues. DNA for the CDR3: TGTGCCAGCAGTTTACGGCAGGGCCCCTACAATGAGCAGTTCTTC. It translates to CASSLRQGPYNEQFF.

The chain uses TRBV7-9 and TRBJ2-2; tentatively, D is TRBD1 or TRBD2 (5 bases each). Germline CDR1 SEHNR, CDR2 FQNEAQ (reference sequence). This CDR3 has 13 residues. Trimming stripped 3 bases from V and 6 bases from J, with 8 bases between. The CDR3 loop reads CASSFPGPGELFF. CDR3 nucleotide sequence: TGTGCCAGCAGCTTTCCGGGGCCCGGGGAGCTGTTTTTT.

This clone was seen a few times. The CDR3 here is CASRGDRNTGELFF. CDR3 DNA sequence: TGTGCCAGCAGGGGGGACAGGAACACCGGGGAGCTGTTTTTT. The chain has TRBV6-5 and TRBJ2-2; the match to TRBD1 covers 7 bases. Trimming removed 6 bases from V and 1 base from J; junction bases left unmatched: 2. Germline V lookup: CDR1 MNHEY, CDR2 SVGAGI. The CDR3 has 14 amino acids.

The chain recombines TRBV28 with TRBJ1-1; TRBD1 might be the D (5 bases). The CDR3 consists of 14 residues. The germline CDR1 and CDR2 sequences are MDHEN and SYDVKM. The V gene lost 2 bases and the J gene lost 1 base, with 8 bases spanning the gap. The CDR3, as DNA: TGTGCCAGCAGTTTAACCGGGACGAACACTGAAGCTTTCTTT. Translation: CASSLTGTNTEAFF.

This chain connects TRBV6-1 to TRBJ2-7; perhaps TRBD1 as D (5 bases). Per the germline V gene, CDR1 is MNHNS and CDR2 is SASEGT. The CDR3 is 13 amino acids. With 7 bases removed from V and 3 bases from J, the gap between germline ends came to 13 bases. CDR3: CASKGPGYYEQYF. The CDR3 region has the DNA TGTGCCAGCAAGGGGCCAGGGTACTACGAGCAGTACTTC.

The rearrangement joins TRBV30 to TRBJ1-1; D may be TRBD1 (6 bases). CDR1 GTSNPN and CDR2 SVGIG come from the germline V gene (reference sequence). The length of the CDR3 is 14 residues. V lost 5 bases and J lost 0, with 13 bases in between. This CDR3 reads CAWAQGAMNTEAFF. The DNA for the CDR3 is TGTGCCTGGGCACAGGGAGCGATGAACACTGAAGCTTTCTTT.

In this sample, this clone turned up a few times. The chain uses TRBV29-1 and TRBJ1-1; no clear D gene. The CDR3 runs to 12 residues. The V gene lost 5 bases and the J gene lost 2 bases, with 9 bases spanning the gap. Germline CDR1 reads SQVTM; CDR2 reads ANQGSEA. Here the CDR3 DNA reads TGCAGCGTTACTGGGCTTAACACTGAAGCTTTCTTT. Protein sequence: CSVTGLNTEAFF.

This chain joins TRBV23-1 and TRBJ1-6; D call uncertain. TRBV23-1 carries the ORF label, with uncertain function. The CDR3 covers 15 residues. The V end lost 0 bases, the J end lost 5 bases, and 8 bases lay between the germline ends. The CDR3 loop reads CASSQSARDNSPLHF. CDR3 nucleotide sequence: TGCGCCAGCAGTCAATCGGCAAGGGATAATTCACCCCTCCACTTT.

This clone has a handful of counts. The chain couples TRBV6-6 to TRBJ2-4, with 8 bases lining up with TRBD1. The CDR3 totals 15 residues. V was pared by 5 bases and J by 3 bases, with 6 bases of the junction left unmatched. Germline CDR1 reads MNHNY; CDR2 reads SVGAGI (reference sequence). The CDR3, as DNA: TGTGCCAGCAGTGAGACAGGGGCCTTCAAAAACATTCAGTACTTC. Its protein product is CASSETGAFKNIQYF.